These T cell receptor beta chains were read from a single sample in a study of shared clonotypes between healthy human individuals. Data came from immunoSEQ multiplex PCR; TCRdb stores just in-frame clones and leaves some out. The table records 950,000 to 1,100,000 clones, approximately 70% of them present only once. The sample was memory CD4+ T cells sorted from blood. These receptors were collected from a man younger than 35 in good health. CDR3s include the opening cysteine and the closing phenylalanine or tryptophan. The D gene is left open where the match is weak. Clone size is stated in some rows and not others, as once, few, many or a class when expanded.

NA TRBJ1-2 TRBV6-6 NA TGTGCCAGCAGTTACGGCCAGCCTCCCGAATACACCTTC CASSYGQPPEYTF
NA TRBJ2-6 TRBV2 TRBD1 TGTGCCAGCAGTGCGACGACAGGGGCTGGGGCCAACGTCCTGACTTTC CASSATTGAGANVLTF
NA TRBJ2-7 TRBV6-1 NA TGTGCCAGTTCCTTCTTGAGGGACGGAACCTACGAGCAGTACTTC CASSFLRDGTYEQYF
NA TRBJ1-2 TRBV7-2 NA TGTGCCAGCAACCCGACGGCGACTAACTATGGCTACACCTTC CASNPTATNYGYTF
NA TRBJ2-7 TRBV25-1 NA TGTGCCAGCAGTGAAAACGGGATAAGATCCTACGAGCAGTACTTC CASSENGIRSYEQYF
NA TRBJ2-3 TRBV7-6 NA TGTGCCAGCAGTGCTGGAGGGGATACGCAGTATTTT CASSAGGDTQYF
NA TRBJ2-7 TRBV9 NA TGTGCCAGCAGCGCCCACCCGGAACAGGGTTACGAGCAGTACTTC CASSAHPEQGYEQYF
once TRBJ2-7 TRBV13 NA TGTGCCAGCAGCTTAAATTTATGGGAGCAGTACTTC CASSLNLWEQYF
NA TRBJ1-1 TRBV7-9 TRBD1 TGTGCCAGCAGCAAAGGACAGGGCACTGAAGCTTTCTTT CASSKGQGTEAFF
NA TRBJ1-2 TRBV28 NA TGTGCCAGCAGTTTAACCGCCGCAGGTGGCTACACCTTC CASSLTAAGGYTF
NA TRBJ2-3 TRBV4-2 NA TGTGCCAGCAGCCAGTTTTCGTCAGATACGCAGTATTTT CASSQFSSDTQYF
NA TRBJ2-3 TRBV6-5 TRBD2 TGTGCCAGCGCCCCAGCGGGAGACACAGATACGCAGTATTTT CASAPAGDTDTQYF
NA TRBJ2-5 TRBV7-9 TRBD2 TGTGCCAGCAAGAAGGCGGGAGGAGAGACCCAGTACTTC CASKKAGGETQYF
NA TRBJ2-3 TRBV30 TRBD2 TGTGCCTGGAGTGTAAGGCTAGCGGGCACAGATACGCAGTATTTT CAWSVRLAGTDTQYF
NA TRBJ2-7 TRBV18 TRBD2 TGTGCCAGCTCCCCCTCCTGGGGGAGGGCCGACGAGCAGTACTTC CASSPSWGRADEQYF
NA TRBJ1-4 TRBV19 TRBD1 TGTGCCAGTAGTGAGACAGGGGGCGGTGAAAAACTGTTTTTT CASSETGGGEKLFF
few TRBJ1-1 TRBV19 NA TGTGCCAGTAGGGAACAGGGACTGAACACTGAAGCTTTCTTT CASREQGLNTEAFF
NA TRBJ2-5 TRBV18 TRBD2 TGTGCCAGCTCACCCCTCCGGCGCGGGGGGGCCCCAGAGACCCAGTACTTC CASSPLRRGGAPETQYF
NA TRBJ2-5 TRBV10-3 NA TGTGCCATCAGTGACAGGGCGCAAGAGACCCAGTACTTC CAISDRAQETQYF
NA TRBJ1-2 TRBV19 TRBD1 TGTGCCAGTAGCGAGAGACAGGGTGGCTATGGCTACACCTTC CASSERQGGYGYTF
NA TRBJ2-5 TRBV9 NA TGTGCCAGCAGCGTAGGGGGGCAAGAGACCCAGTACTTC CASSVGGQETQYF
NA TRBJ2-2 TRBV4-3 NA TGCGCCAGCAGCCACTTACTGTACACCGGGGAGCTGTTTTTT CASSHLLYTGELFF
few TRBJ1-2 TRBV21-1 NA TGTGCCAGCAGCAAAGTCGGAGGGAGGAATTATGGCTACACCTTC CASSKVGGRNYGYTF
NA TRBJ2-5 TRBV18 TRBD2 TGTGCCAGCTCAGGGACTAGCGCAGTAGAGACCCAGTACTTC CASSGTSAVETQYF
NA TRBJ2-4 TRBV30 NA TGTGCCTGGAGACTAGCCCCTGGGGGGGCCAAAAACATTCAGTACTTC CAWRLAPGGAKNIQYF
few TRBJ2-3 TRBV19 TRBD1 TGTGCCAGTAGTAACCAGGGGGCGAGAGGCGATACGCAGTATTTT CASSNQGARGDTQYF
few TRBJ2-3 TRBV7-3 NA TGTGCCAGCAGCGCGCCGGGCACAGATACGCAGTATTTT CASSAPGTDTQYF
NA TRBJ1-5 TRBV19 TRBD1 TGTGCCAGTAGTCAGGGGGGGGGAAGCAATCAGCCCCAGCATTTT CASSQGGGSNQPQHF
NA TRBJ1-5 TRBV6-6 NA TGTGCCAGCAGTGCCCCCCACGATTCGGATCAGCCCCAGCATTTT CASSAPHDSDQPQHF
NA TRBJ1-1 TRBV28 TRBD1 TGTGCCAGCAGCCATGGGACAGGCGGTGAAGCTTTCTTT CASSHGTGGEAFF
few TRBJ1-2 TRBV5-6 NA TGTGCCAGCAGCTTGGGGCAGGGACGGATCTATGGCTACACCTTC CASSLGQGRIYGYTF
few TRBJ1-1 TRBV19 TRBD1 TGTGCCAGTACCCTACGACAGGGGGCCAGGACTGAAGCTTTCTTT CASTLRQGARTEAFF
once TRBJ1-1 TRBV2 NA TGTGCCAGCAGTGAAGTGAGTCGGCGGAACACTGAAGCTTTCTTT CASSEVSRRNTEAFF
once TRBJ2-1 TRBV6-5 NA TGTGCCAGCAGCCGACACGGAGAGCAGTTCTTC CASSRHGEQFF
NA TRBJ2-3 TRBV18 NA TGTGCCAGCTCACCACCCTCAGGGCGAGATACGCAGTATTTT CASSPPSGRDTQYF
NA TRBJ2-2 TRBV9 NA TGTGCCAGCAGAGGCACAGGGCAAACCGGGGAGCTGTTTTTT CASRGTGQTGELFF
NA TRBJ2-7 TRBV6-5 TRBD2 TGTGCCAGCAGCCGCGGGACTAGCGGATCCTACGAGCAGTACTTC CASSRGTSGSYEQYF
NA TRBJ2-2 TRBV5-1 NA TGCGCCAGCAGCTTGGGGCTTGGGGCAGGCACCGGGGAGCTGTTTTTT CASSLGLGAGTGELFF
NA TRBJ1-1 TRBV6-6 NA TGTGCCAGCATTAGGGGTGTGGGCACCGAAGCTTTCTTT CASIRGVGTEAFF
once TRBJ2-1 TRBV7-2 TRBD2 TGTGCCAGCAGCCCATCCGGACTAGCGGGACGACTTACGGAGCAGTTCTTC CASSPSGLAGRLTEQFF
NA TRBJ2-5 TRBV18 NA TGTGCCAGCTCACCACCGTTGCCCCAAGAGACCCAGTACTTC CASSPPLPQETQYF
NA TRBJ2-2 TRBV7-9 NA TGTGCCAGCAGCTTAGCCGGGTTAAGTCCGCTGTTTTTT CASSLAGLSPLFF
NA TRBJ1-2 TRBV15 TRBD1 TGTGCCACCAGCAGAGGGGATACAGGGGGCGATGGCTACACCTTC CATSRGDTGGDGYTF
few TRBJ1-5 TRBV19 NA TGTGCCAGTACCGTCCGGGACACGCTAAGCAATCAGCCCCAGCATTTT CASTVRDTLSNQPQHF
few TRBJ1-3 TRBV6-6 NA TGTGCCAGCACCAATGGGAGGCCCGGAAACACCATATATTTT CASTNGRPGNTIYF
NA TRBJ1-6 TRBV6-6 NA TGTGCCAGCAGACTTAAGGCTCGTTCACCCCTCCACTTT CASRLKARSPLHF
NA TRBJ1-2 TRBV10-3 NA TGTGCCATCAGCTCCGGCTATGGCTACACCTTC CAISSGYGYTF
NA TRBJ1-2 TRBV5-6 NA TGTGCCAGCAGCTCGACCGGGACCCCCTTTGGCTACACCTTC CASSSTGTPFGYTF
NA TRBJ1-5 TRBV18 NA TGTGCCCTTTTGTGGGGGGGCGGGCCCCCTCAGCCCCAGCATTTT CALLWGGGPPQPQHF
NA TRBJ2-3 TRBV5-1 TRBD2 TGCGCCAGCAGCTTGGCACTAGCGGGCCCAGATACGCAGTATTTT CASSLALAGPDTQYF
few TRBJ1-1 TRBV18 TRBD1 TGTGCCAGCTCACCCCCAGGGGGCGCGGCCACTGAAGCTTTCTTT CASSPPGGAATEAFF
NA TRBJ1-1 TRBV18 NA TGTGCCAGCTCACCGGACCAGAACACTGAAGCTTTCTTT CASSPDQNTEAFF